A single TCR beta chain is shown here with its context. This record comes from a study of cytomegalovirus exposure and HLA in healthy donors. Researchers ran the PCR with 60 Vbeta and 13 Jbeta primers. Only in-frame clones appear in the TCRdb table, and some are missing; sequencing was by immunoSEQ multiplex PCR. The sample lists 150,000 to 200,000 clones; 70% to 75% were seen once. This receptor was obtained from a young man in good health and CMV-seropositive. The sequenced material came from PBMCs.

DNA for the CDR3: TGTGCCACCAGGACGGGATATGATGGCTACACCTTC. This codes for CATRTGYDGYTF. V gene TRBV25-1 combines with J gene TRBJ1-2, with unresolved D. Germline CDR1 MGHDK, CDR2 SYGVNS. V gave up 10 bases and J gave up 6 bases, with 15 bases separating them. The CDR3 has 12 amino acids.